Sequencing of this T cell receptor beta chain was carried out in a study of T cells in Graves' hyperthyroidism and ophthalmopathy. Study-level background: It was at initial diagnosis, before any treatment, that peripheral blood was collected.

This clonotype was counted between two and nine times. What it binds is not known. Findings of the study overall: For ophthalmopathy, model prediction preceded onset by a median around six months. Through a model of 13 V-J features, ophthalmopathy was separated from stable hyperthyroidism.

Amplification targeted TCR beta CDR3 regions from RNA transcripts. With the HTBI primer set, the TCR CDR3 went through a first round of RT-PCR. TCRdb re-called the multiplex PCR reads through MiXCR, storing one row per CDR3 protein. This sample has fewer than 45,000 distinct CDR3 sequences, with roughly 52% found just once. The source of this sequence is a woman aged 45-59 years with Graves' hyperthyroidism that later progressed to Graves' ophthalmopathy. Material for sequencing was blood.

The CDR3 bases are TGTGCCAGTAGTACAACCGGGGGAGGGCAGCCCCAGCATTTT. It is translated as CASSTTGGGQPQHF. The chain is built from TRBV19 and TRBJ1-5; a possible D gene is TRBD1 (5 bases). The V gene lost 4 bases and the J gene lost 7 bases, with 14 bases spanning the gap. This CDR3 spans 14 amino acids. Germline V lookup: CDR1 LNHDA, CDR2 SQIVND (reference sequence).